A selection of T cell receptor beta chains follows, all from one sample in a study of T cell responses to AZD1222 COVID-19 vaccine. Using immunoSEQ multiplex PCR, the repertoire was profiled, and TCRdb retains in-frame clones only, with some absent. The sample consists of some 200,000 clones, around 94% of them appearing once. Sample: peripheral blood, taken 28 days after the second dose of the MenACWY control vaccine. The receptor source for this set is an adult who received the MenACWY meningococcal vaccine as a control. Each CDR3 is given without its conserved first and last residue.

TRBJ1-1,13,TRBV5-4,ASSFGQGAQTEAF
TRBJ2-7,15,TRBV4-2,ASSQEAIGGNSYEQY
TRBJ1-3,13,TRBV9,ASSVEWQPGNTIY
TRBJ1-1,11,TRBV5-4,ASSLDSNTEAF
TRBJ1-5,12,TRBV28,ASSPGDDNQPQH
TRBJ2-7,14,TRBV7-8,ASSTRTGQALHEQY
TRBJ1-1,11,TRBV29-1,SVENGGNTEAF
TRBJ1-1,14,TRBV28,ASSPVWGTVNTEAF
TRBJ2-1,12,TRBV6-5,ASSSDTPYNEQF
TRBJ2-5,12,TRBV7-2,ASSLVANQETQY
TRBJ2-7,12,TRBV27,ASSSYGGTYEQY
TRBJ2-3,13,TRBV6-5,ASSLLAGTTDTQY
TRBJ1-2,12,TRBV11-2,ASSLAGENYGYT
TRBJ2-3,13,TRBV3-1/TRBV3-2,ASSPEAGGTDTQY
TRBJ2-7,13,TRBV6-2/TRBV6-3,ASSLKLAGSYEQY
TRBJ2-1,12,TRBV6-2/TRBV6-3,ASSYEGAGNEQF
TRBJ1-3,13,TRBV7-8,ASSLASGSGNTIY
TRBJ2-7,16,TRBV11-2,ASSPVGRGTGVPYEQY
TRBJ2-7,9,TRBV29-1,SVGGSYEQY
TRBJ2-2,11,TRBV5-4,ATGGGFTGELF
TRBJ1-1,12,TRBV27,ASSLRQGGTEAF
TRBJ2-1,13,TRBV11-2,ASSLGGQFNNEQF
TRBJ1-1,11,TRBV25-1,ASSEYRVTEAF
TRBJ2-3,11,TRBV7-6,ASSLGTADTQY
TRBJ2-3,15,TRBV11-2,ASSLAGGKFSTDTQY
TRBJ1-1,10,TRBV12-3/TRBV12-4,ASSFRDTEAF
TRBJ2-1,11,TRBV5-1,ASRAGVNNEQF
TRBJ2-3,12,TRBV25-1,ASSTSGSTDTQY
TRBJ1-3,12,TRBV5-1,ASSQDTVGNTIY
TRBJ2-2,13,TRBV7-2,ASLSGGRDTGELF
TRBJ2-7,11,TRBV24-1,ATSDLWDRETY
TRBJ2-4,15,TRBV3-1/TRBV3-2,ASSQEGGRTGLNIQY
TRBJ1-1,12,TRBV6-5,ASSYSGMGTEAF
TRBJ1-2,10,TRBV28,ASSPSNYGYT
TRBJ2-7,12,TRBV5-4,ASSFPDSSYEQY
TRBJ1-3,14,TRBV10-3,AISEPSSRIGNTIY
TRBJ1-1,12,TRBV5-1,ASSLGGASTEAF
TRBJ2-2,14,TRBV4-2,ASSQAGGVNTGELF
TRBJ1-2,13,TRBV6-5,ASSHDRRWSYGYT
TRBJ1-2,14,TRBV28,ASSIHTQGAGYGYT
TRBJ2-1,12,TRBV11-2,ASIQDRWGGEQF
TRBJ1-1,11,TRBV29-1,SVEVMNSAEAF
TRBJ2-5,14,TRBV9,ASSGRTGQGRETQY
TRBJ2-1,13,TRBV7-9,ASSPRDAGGDEQF
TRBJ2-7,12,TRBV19,ASQAGTGSYEQY
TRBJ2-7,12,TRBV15,ATSSSGALSEQY
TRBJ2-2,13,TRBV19,ASMETGGITGELF
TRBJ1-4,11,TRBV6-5,ASGIATNEKLF
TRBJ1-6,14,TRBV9,ASSVALAQGDSPLH
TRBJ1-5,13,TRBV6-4,ASLMEGGGNQPQH
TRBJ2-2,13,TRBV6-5,ASIAGGSGTGELF
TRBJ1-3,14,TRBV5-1,ASSSREITSGNTIY
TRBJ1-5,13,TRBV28,ASKWGSDSNQPQH
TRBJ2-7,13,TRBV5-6,ASSTDWQGAREQY